These 10 T cell receptor beta chains were all obtained from the same sample, sequenced in a study of T cell responses to AZD1222 COVID-19 vaccine. Generated by immunoSEQ multiplex PCR, the TCRdb table keeps only in-frame clones and is missing some. The sample has some 100,000 clones; 90% to 95% are singletons. Sequenced material: peripheral blood, taken on day 0 of AZD1222 vaccination. These receptors all stem from an adult in good health.

A few counts support this clone. CDR3 in amino acids: CASSQRGTEAFF. The CDR3 nucleotides are TGTGCCAGCAGCCAACGGGGAACTGAAGCTTTCTTT. The V and J genes are TRBV14 and TRBJ1-1; D gene unclear. CDR3 length: 12 amino acids. V lost 2 bases to trimming and J lost 5 bases, with 6 bases between them. CDR1 SGHDN and CDR2 FVKESK come from the germline V gene.

The V and J genes are TRBV27 and TRBJ1-2, with D hard to call. Per the germline V gene, CDR1 is MNHEY and CDR2 is SMNVEV (reference sequence). The CDR3 extends over 13 amino acids. V was shortened by 10 bases and J by 3 bases, with 15 bases between the two germline ends. The CDR3 here is CATPVDPHYGYTF. The CDR3 DNA reads as TGTGCCACCCCAGTGGATCCTCACTATGGCTACACCTTC.

The chain joins TRBV5-1 to TRBJ1-3, with D tentatively TRBD1 (5 bases). CDR3 length: 15 amino acids. V was trimmed by 0 bases and J by 3 bases, leaving 10 bases between them. Germline CDR1 SGHRS, CDR2 YFSETQ. The CDR3 sequence is CASSLGQGFGNTIYF. In nucleotides, the CDR3 is TGCGCCAGCAGCTTGGGGCAGGGCTTTGGAAACACCATATATTTT.

V usage is TRBV4-2 and J usage is TRBJ1-1; a weak D match, TRBD1 (6 bases). Germline V gene sequence: CDR1 LGHNA, CDR2 YNFKEQ. This CDR3 has 14 amino acids. Trimming cost V 1 base and J 11 bases, with 17 bases left between them. The CDR3 region is CASSQGTGGRAAFF. In DNA form, the CDR3 reads TGTGCCAGCAGCCAAGGGACGGGGGGGCGCGCGGCTTTCTTT.

The V gene is TRBV23-1, the J gene TRBJ1-2, with a weak D call TRBD1 (5 bases). TRBV23-1 has ORF status, its function being uncertain. The CDR3 has 14 amino acids. V dropped 5 bases and J dropped 4 bases, with 14 bases sitting between them. CDR3 DNA: TGCGCCAGCAGTAGAAGGGACGGTCGCTATGGCTACACCTTC. Residues: CASSRRDGRYGYTF.

The CDR3 spells CSVDQGSSSGNTIYF. The CDR3 region has the DNA TGCAGCGTTGATCAGGGTTCAAGCTCTGGAAACACCATATATTTT. This sequence joins TRBV29-1 and TRBJ1-3; D possibly corresponds to TRBD1 (5 bases). CDR1 and CDR2 from the germline V gene are SQVTM and ANQGSEA. V was shortened by 3 bases and J by 0 bases, with 12 bases between the two germline ends. CDR3 length: 15 amino acids.

This rearrangement joins TRBV7-9 to TRBJ2-7; no clear D. Germline values: CDR1 SEHNR, CDR2 FQNEAQ (reference sequence). V was cut by 2 bases and J by 4 bases, with 6 bases left in between. The CDR3 runs to 12 residues. The CDR3 DNA sequence: TGTGCCAGCAGCTTAATTGGGTACGAGCAGTACTTC. Amino acids: CASSLIGYEQYF.

The chain uses TRBV10-2 and TRBJ1-5; D is possibly TRBD1 (6 bases). This CDR3 is built from 14 residues. V gave up 7 bases and J gave up 3 bases, with 13 bases separating them. Germline-derived CDR1 and CDR2 are WSHSY and SAAADI. As DNA, the CDR3 is TGCGCCAGCACGTTTGGGGGCCTCAATCAGCCCCAGCATTTT. Its translation is CASTFGGLNQPQHF.

The rearrangement links TRBV3-1 (or the pseudogene TRBV3-2) to TRBJ2-7; possibly TRBD1 or TRBD2 for D (6 bases each). Per germline, CDR1 LGHDT and CDR2 YNNKEL (reference sequence). V lost 1 base to trimming and J lost 5 bases, with 15 bases between them. The CDR3 contains 15 residues. The CDR3: CASSQGRGFVDEQYF. As DNA, the CDR3 is TGTGCCAGCAGCCAAGGGAGGGGGTTCGTCGACGAGCAGTACTTC.

V gene TRBV11-2 combines with J gene TRBJ2-1, with TRBD2 matching 11 bases. Germline V gene sequence: CDR1 SGHAT, CDR2 FQNNGV. CDR3 length equals 19 residues. J lost 0 bases, V lost 3 bases, and 10 bases had no gene match. This chain's CDR3 is CASSFSGLAGQSSYNEQFF. The DNA for the CDR3 is TGTGCCAGCAGCTTTTCTGGACTAGCGGGCCAGAGCTCCTACAATGAGCAGTTCTTC. Combining the CDR3 with reference TRBV11-2 and TRBJ2-1 gives the whole variable domain EAGVAQSPRYKIIEKRQSVAFWCNPISGHATLYWYQQILGQGPKLLIQFQNNGVVDDSQLPKDRFSAERLKGVDSTLKIQPAKLEDSAVYLCASSFSGLAGQSSYNEQFFGPGTRLTVL.